These T cell receptor beta chains were read from a single sample in a study of blood T cell repertoires in COVID-19. Data came from immunoSEQ multiplex PCR; TCRdb stores just in-frame clones and leaves some out. The sample has 450,000 or so clones, 85% to 90% seen once. The specimen was peripheral blood. These receptors came from a man aged 18 to 29 with COVID-19, enrolled during active disease. Both conserved end residues are part of each CDR3. The D gene is left open where the match is weak. Rows may omit the clone size; those that give it use once, few, many or a size class.

J,D,length,V,size,CDR3,DNA
TRBJ1-6,-,15,TRBV4-1,once,CASSQADKGSSPLHF,TGCGCCAGCAGCCAAGCCGACAAAGGGAGTTCACCCCTCCACTTT
TRBJ1-1,TRBD1,14,TRBV9,once,CASSLTDRATEAFF,TGTGCCAGCAGTCTAACCGACAGGGCCACTGAAGCTTTCTTT
TRBJ2-7,-,12,TRBV20-1,-,CSASDLSYEQYF,TGCAGTGCTAGTGACTTATCCTACGAGCAGTACTTC
TRBJ2-7,-,14,TRBV10-2,once,CASSESWGPYEQYF,TGCGCCAGCAGTGAGTCATGGGGGCCCTACGAGCAGTACTTC
TRBJ1-1,TRBD1,15,TRBV19,-,CASSDPRTGIREAFF,TGTGCCAGTAGTGACCCTAGGACAGGCATCCGTGAAGCTTTCTTT
TRBJ1-5,-,14,TRBV4-2,-,CASSPGHRDQPQHF,TGTGCCAGCAGCCCCGGACATCGTGATCAGCCCCAGCATTTT
TRBJ2-1,-,15,TRBV15,once,CATSSLGSSYNEQFF,TGTGCCACCAGCTCACTCGGTAGCTCCTACAATGAGCAGTTCTTC
TRBJ1-2,-,15,TRBV21-1,-,CASSKGVRGNYGYTF,TGTGCCAGCAGCAAAGGGGTCAGGGGAAACTATGGCTACACCTTC
TRBJ1-2,-,15,TRBV19,-,CASSLPYEGGYGYTF,TGTGCCAGTAGCCTCCCCTACGAGGGGGGGTATGGCTACACCTTC
TRBJ2-3,-,10,TRBV20-1,-,CSALEDTQYF,TGCAGTGCTTTAGAGGATACGCAGTATTTT
TRBJ2-2,TRBD2,16,TRBV5-1,-,CASSAGLAGGAGELFF,TGCGCCAGCAGCGCGGGACTAGCGGGAGGCGCCGGGGAGCTGTTTTTT
TRBJ2-7,TRBD2,14,TRBV3-1/TRBV3-2,once,CASSQSAGGYEQYF,TGTGCCAGCAGCCAAAGTGCGGGGGGCTACGAGCAGTACTTC
TRBJ2-3,TRBD2,15,TRBV5-4,-,CASSLLASSTDTQYF,TGTGCCAGCAGCTTACTAGCGTCTAGCACAGATACGCAGTATTTT
TRBJ1-4,TRBD1,14,TRBV2,-,CASSDRTGNEKLFF,TGTGCCAGCAGTGATAGGACAGGGAATGAAAAACTGTTTTTT
TRBJ2-5,TRBD1,16,TRBV2,few,CASSRDRGSGGETQYF,TGTGCCAGCAGTCGTGACAGGGGGAGTGGGGGAGAGACCCAGTACTTC
TRBJ1-6,-,12,TRBV18,-,CASSPPGGPLHF,TGTGCCAGCTCACCGCCGGGGGGCCCCCTCCACTTT
TRBJ1-6,-,17,TRBV5-1,-,CASSGEGTSSYNSPLHF,TGCGCCAGCAGCGGGGAGGGAACGAGCTCCTATAATTCACCCCTCCACTTT
TRBJ2-7,TRBD2,15,TRBV3-1/TRBV3-2,-,CASSQLSSGGYEQYF,TGTGCCAGCAGCCAACTCTCTAGCGGGGGCTACGAGCAGTACTTC
TRBJ2-3,TRBD2,18,TRBV30,once,CAWSATSGRRMGADTQYF,TGTGCCTGGAGTGCGACTAGCGGGAGGCGTATGGGCGCAGATACGCAGTATTTT
TRBJ1-2,TRBD1,14,TRBV6-6,-,CASSYSGGANGYTF,TGTGCCAGCAGTTACTCAGGGGGCGCAAATGGCTACACCTTC
TRBJ2-3,TRBD2,17,TRBV4-2,-,CASSPGEASGASDTQYF,TGTGCCAGCAGCCCCGGCGAGGCTAGCGGGGCGTCAGATACGCAGTATTTT
TRBJ2-2,TRBD2,16,TRBV9,-,CASSPGLAVVRGELFF,TGTGCCAGCAGCCCCGGACTAGCGGTAGTCCGCGGGGAGCTGTTTTTT
TRBJ2-3,-,13,TRBV2,-,CASSEGGGDTQYF,TGTGCCAGCAGTGAAGGTGGAGGAGATACGCAGTATTTT
TRBJ1-1,-,12,TRBV12-3/TRBV12-4,-,CASSFGILGAFF,TGTGCCAGCAGTTTCGGGATCTTGGGGGCTTTCTTT
TRBJ2-7,TRBD1,15,TRBV3-1/TRBV3-2,-,CASSPRTGNSYEQYF,TGTGCCAGCAGCCCTCGGACAGGTAATTCTTACGAGCAGTACTTC
TRBJ1-2,-,15,TRBV2,-,CASIREGDPKHGYTF,TGTGCCAGCATTAGAGAGGGAGATCCCAAGCATGGCTACACCTTC
TRBJ2-3,TRBD2,15,TRBV7-8,-,CASTRTRLFTDTQYF,TGTGCCAGCACCAGGACTAGGCTTTTCACAGATACGCAGTATTTT
TRBJ1-2,TRBD1,16,TRBV5-1,-,CASSLPSGTGGDGYTF,TGCGCCAGCAGCTTGCCCTCCGGGACAGGGGGGGATGGCTACACCTTC
TRBJ1-2,-,13,TRBV27,-,CASTKRGSYGYTF,TGTGCCAGCACCAAGAGGGGGAGCTACGGCTACACCTTC
TRBJ2-3,TRBD2,15,TRBV7-2,-,CASSFQRGPTDTQYF,TGTGCCAGCAGCTTCCAGCGGGGACCCACAGATACGCAGTATTTT
TRBJ1-1,-,14,TRBV10-3,few,CATRWGPMNTEAFF,TGTGCCACCCGGTGGGGGCCCATGAACACTGAAGCTTTCTTT
TRBJ1-2,TRBD1,13,TRBV27,-,CASKGGGGYGYTF,TGTGCCAGCAAAGGGGGCGGAGGCTATGGCTACACCTTC
TRBJ2-1,TRBD2,14,TRBV11-3,-,CASSLGGRANEQFF,TGTGCCAGCAGCTTAGGCGGGAGGGCCAATGAGCAGTTCTTC
TRBJ2-7,TRBD2,17,TRBV5-6,-,CASTIRTSGRSPYEQYF,TGTGCCAGCACCATCAGAACTAGCGGGAGGTCCCCCTACGAGCAGTACTTC
TRBJ2-7,-,15,TRBV6-5,-,CASSYISRGNYEQYF,TGTGCCAGCAGTTACATCTCCCGGGGGAACTACGAGCAGTACTTC
TRBJ1-6,TRBD1,16,TRBV14,once,CASSQSFGTGVSPLHF,TGTGCCAGCAGCCAAAGTTTCGGGACAGGGGTATCACCCCTCCACTTT
TRBJ1-2,-,16,TRBV27,-,CASSFQGQTANYGYTF,TGTGCCAGCAGTTTCCAGGGTCAGACAGCTAACTATGGCTACACCTTC
TRBJ1-5,-,15,TRBV19,-,CASSIGTRGNQPQHF,TGTGCCAGTAGTATAGGGACGCGGGGCAATCAGCCCCAGCATTTT
TRBJ2-7,-,15,TRBV27,-,CASSLSRDILYEQYF,TGTGCCAGCAGTCTCTCCCGGGACATACTCTACGAGCAGTACTTC
TRBJ1-6,TRBD1,17,TRBV6-1,-,CASSVPGQGRGDSPLHF,TGTGCCAGCAGTGTGCCGGGACAGGGCAGAGGGGATTCACCCCTCCACTTT
TRBJ2-5,-,17,TRBV6-1,few,CASSEALLNLRQETQYF,TGTGCCAGCAGTGAAGCCCTTCTTAACTTACGCCAAGAGACCCAGTACTTC
TRBJ2-7,-,14,TRBV19,-,CASNRGGESYEQYF,TGTGCCAGTAACAGGGGGGGAGAGTCCTACGAGCAGTACTTC
TRBJ2-3,-,14,TRBV7-8,-,CASSSTLATDTQYF,TGTGCCAGCAGCTCCACCCTAGCAACAGATACGCAGTATTTT
TRBJ2-3,TRBD1,13,TRBV18,few,CASSPLTGDTQYF,TGTGCCAGCTCACCTTTGACAGGGGATACGCAGTATTTT
TRBJ1-2,TRBD1,15,TRBV19,-,CASSISGQGAHGYTF,TGTGCCAGTAGTATAAGTGGACAGGGGGCCCATGGCTACACCTTC
TRBJ2-1,-,15,TRBV7-3,-,CASSLVRVSYNEQFF,TGTGCCAGCAGCTTAGTGCGGGTGTCCTACAATGAGCAGTTCTTC
TRBJ2-5,TRBD1,14,TRBV2,-,CASTTGMGEETQYF,TGTGCCAGCACGACAGGGATGGGAGAAGAGACCCAGTACTTC
TRBJ1-2,-,12,TRBV28,-,CASTLGPYGYTF,TGTGCCAGCACCCTAGGCCCTTATGGCTACACCTTC
TRBJ2-5,TRBD2,13,TRBV12-3/TRBV12-4,-,CASSSGDEETQYF,TGTGCCAGTTCTAGCGGGGACGAAGAGACCCAGTACTTC
TRBJ2-6,TRBD1,17,TRBV3-1/TRBV3-2,once,CASSPGTGRPGANVLTF,TGTGCCAGCAGCCCCGGGACAGGTCGTCCTGGGGCCAACGTCCTGACTTTC
TRBJ1-5,TRBD1,18,TRBV18,-,CASSPPRGGQGRNQPQHF,TGTGCCAGCTCACCACCTCGGGGCGGACAGGGCCGCAATCAGCCCCAGCATTTT
TRBJ2-5,-,14,TRBV19,-,CASSLGLAGETQYF,TGTGCCAGTAGTTTAGGTCTTGCGGGAGAGACCCAGTACTTC
TRBJ1-2,-,13,TRBV7-2,-,CASSPEVTSSQTF,TGTGCCAGCAGCCCCGAAGTTACGAGTTCTCAAACCTTC
TRBJ2-1,-,12,TRBV4-1,-,CASSSWSNEQFF,TGCGCCAGCAGCAGCTGGAGCAATGAGCAGTTCTTC
TRBJ2-3,-,13,TRBV2,-,CASGTYSTDTQYF,TGTGCCAGCGGGACTTATAGCACAGATACGCAGTATTTT